These T cell receptor beta chains were read from a single sample in a study of siplizumab effects on memory and regulatory T cells. Only in-frame clones appear in the TCRdb table, and some are missing; sequencing was by immunoSEQ multiplex PCR. The sample has about 91,000 clones; 93% are singletons. Sequenced material: CD8+ T cells sorted from blood. The receptors come from a human donor in good health. The CDR3 runs from the conserved cysteine through the conserved F or W. The order of the fields is J gene, clone size, D gene, V gene, CDR3 protein. The D gene is left open where the match is weak. Clone size is not always given. Where it is, it says once, few, many or a class for expanded clones.

>TRBJ2-3|-|TRBD2|TRBV11-2
CASSSLAGGVDTQYF
>TRBJ1-6|few|-|TRBV13
CASSLGSHRASPLHF
>TRBJ2-2|-|-|TRBV29-1
CSGTAGTGELFF
>TRBJ2-7|-|TRBD2|TRBV7-9
CASSSPSPGLAAYEQYF
>TRBJ2-7|-|-|TRBV27
CASSYSGSSYEQYF
>TRBJ1-5|few|-|TRBV15
CATSRDLGGNQPQHF
>TRBJ1-1|-|-|TRBV11-2
CASSLGHSTEAFF
>TRBJ1-1|-|-|TRBV7-2
CASSPSNTEAFF
>TRBJ2-6|-|-|TRBV9
CASSVNEGFSGANVLTF
>TRBJ2-1|-|-|TRBV7-7
CASSKNTHNEQFF
>TRBJ1-1|-|TRBD1|TRBV7-7
CASRSGTGAYEAFF
>TRBJ1-1|-|TRBD1|TRBV5-1
CASSSLTGVHTEAFF
>TRBJ1-3|-|TRBD1|TRBV4-1
CASSQAGQGVGNTIYF
>TRBJ1-2|once|-|TRBV30
CAWSEGTHNYGYTF
>TRBJ2-7|-|-|TRBV6-5
CASSYSGSHSYEQYF
>TRBJ2-1|once|TRBD2|TRBV2
CASSEAIAGGRNEQFF
>TRBJ2-2|-|-|TRBV9
CASSQGGTGELFF
>TRBJ1-1|-|TRBD1|TRBV2
CASSDRGQGTEAFF
>TRBJ2-1|-|-|TRBV7-8
CASSSLDYEQFF
>TRBJ2-1|-|TRBD2|TRBV19
CASRTSGRINEQFF
>TRBJ2-7|-|-|TRBV6-5
CASSYAGLSYEQYF
>TRBJ1-2|-|-|TRBV29-1
CSVERTSTGYTF
>TRBJ2-1|once|TRBD2|TRBV7-9
CASSLASGLYNEQFF
>TRBJ2-5|-|-|TRBV19
CASSTIDSFQETQYF
>TRBJ1-2|-|TRBD1|TRBV5-1
CASRREDREGFHYGYTF
>TRBJ1-2|few|TRBD1|TRBV4-2
CASSQLDRGNGYTF
>TRBJ1-2|once|TRBD1|TRBV9
CASSVGGGQVDYGYTF
>TRBJ1-1|-|-|TRBV19
CASNDGAHTEAFF
>TRBJ2-3|-|-|TRBV4-3
CASSQDSRYGGTGDTQYF
>TRBJ2-3|-|-|TRBV2
CASSTTDTQYF
>TRBJ2-3|few|-|TRBV6-4
CASSSAASDTQYF
>TRBJ1-5|-|-|TRBV19
CASSIERGLDQPQHF
>TRBJ2-3|-|TRBD2|TRBV7-2
CASSLGLASADTQYF
>TRBJ2-7|-|-|TRBV4-1
CASSQAPDSYEQYF
>TRBJ1-1|-|-|TRBV5-1
CASSLPGRGENTEAFF
>TRBJ1-4|-|-|TRBV30
CAWTPGTATNEKLFF
>TRBJ2-1|-|-|TRBV30
CAWSPGTSSYNEQFF
>TRBJ2-7|-|-|TRBV18
CASSPPRGSSYEQYF
>TRBJ2-1|-|TRBD2|TRBV11-2
CASSFAGTRVYEQFF
>TRBJ1-2|-|-|TRBV6-4
CASSPYTGPSYGYTF
>TRBJ2-7|-|-|TRBV7-9
CASSLTFGSSYEQYF
>TRBJ2-3|-|TRBD2|TRBV19
CASSPLIAGSTDTQYF
>TRBJ1-2|-|-|TRBV27
CASSFHPGGYGYTF
>TRBJ2-2|once|-|TRBV5-6
CASSLFQAGELFF
>TRBJ1-1|once|-|TRBV27
CASRQSGGVTEAFF
>TRBJ2-1|-|TRBD1|TRBV2
CASSDGQGYYNEQFF